The 5 T cell receptor beta chains below come from one sample, sequenced in a study of blood T cells in healthy people across ages. A second PCR, run for roughly 6 to 11 cycles, used a sample-barcoded 5' primer plus a J-beta primer mix. One entry per CDR3 protein, called by TCRdb with MiXCR from the 5' RACE reads. The table has some 1.4 million distinct CDR3 sequences, around 39% seen once. Sequencing used blood. Receptors originate from a woman under 30 in good health.

V and J are TRBV4-1 and TRBJ2-1; TRBD2 matches 7 bases. The CDR3 length is 13 residues. Losses at the gene ends were 1 base for V and 12 bases for J; bases not matched to a gene: 6. From germline, CDR1 is MGHRA and CDR2 YSYEKL. CDR3 sequence reads: CASSQGAGEGQFF. CDR3 coding DNA: TGCGCCAGCAGCCAAGGGGCGGGAGAGGGGCAGTTCTTC.

The chain couples TRBV28 to TRBJ1-5, with 10 positions matching TRBD1. Germline V gives CDR1 MDHEN, CDR2 SYDVKM. Trimming at V came to 5 bases and at J to 6 bases, leaving 7 bases not matched to a gene. The CDR3 sequence is 15 residues long. As DNA, the CDR3 is TGTGCCAGCAGTCCCGGGACAGGGGTTATTCAGCCCCAGCATTTT. Translating it yields CASSPGTGVIQPQHF.

CDR3 loop: CSVEKQMYNEQYF. CDR3 sequence (DNA): TGCAGCGTTGAAAAACAGATGTACAATGAGCAGTACTTC. The chain joins TRBV29-1 to TRBJ2-1; no clear D gene. The last part of the DNA fits TRBJ2-7 better; the J call may be wrong. Germline V gene lookup returns CDR1 SQVTM and CDR2 ANQGSEA. This CDR3 is 13 amino acids long.

In this sample, this clonotype turned up a few times. V and J are TRBV12-3 or TRBV12-4 and TRBJ2-1; D remains unclear. The tail of the sequence fits TRBJ2-7 better, so the J call may be wrong. The CDR3 has 13 residues. CDR3 in amino acids: CASSPGTYNEQYF. The CDR3 DNA sequence: TGTGCCAGCAGCCCGGGCACGTACAATGAGCAGTACTTC.

The chain couples TRBV20-1 to TRBJ1-5; D is possibly TRBD1 (5 bases). The CDR3 spans 14 residues. Per the germline V gene, CDR1 is DFQATT and CDR2 is SNEGSKA (reference sequence). Deletions cut 6 bases from V and 0 bases from J, with 12 bases between. The CDR3 DNA follows: TGCAGTGCCCAACGGCAGGGTAGCAATCAGCCCCAGCATTTT. It yields the protein CSAQRQGSNQPQHF.